This TCR beta chain was retrieved from a study of T cells in Graves' hyperthyroidism and ophthalmopathy. Uncontrolled infections, other autoimmune diseases, pregnancy or lactation led to exclusion of patients. Orbital computed tomography, thyroid ultrasound, serum thyroxine and TRAb, and clinical symptoms together informed the diagnoses. What was amplified from RNA transcripts were TCR beta CDR3 regions. HTBI primers were employed in a first-round RT-PCR of the TCR CDR3. TCRdb re-called the multiplex PCR reads through MiXCR, storing one row per CDR3 protein. Of approximately 700,000 distinct CDR3 sequences detected, 45% appear once; the ten largest clones hold roughly 6.5%. Study-level results: Ophthalmopathy was identified by the model a median approximately 6.4 months ahead of onset.

This CDR3 spans 14 amino acids. Germline V gene data show CDR1 as KGHDR and CDR2 as SFDVKD. This clonotype was recorded a few times. Its antigen is undetermined. An end of the junction does not agree with germline; a read error may underlie this. J is TRBJ1-1 and V is TRBV24-1; a possible D gene is TRBD1 (5 bases). Sequencing was performed on peripheral blood or thyroid tissue (not recorded which). The receptor's source is an adult man with Graves' disease, either hyperthyroidism or ophthalmopathy (not recorded which). CDR3 sequence: CASSHRQRNTEAFF. The CDR3 bases are TGTGCCAGCAGTCATCGACAGAGGAACACTGAAGCTTTCTTT.